One sample yielded the 20 T cell receptor beta chains listed below, sequenced in a study of T cell responses to AZD1222 COVID-19 vaccine. Profiled with immunoSEQ multiplex PCR; TCRdb holds only in-frame clones, not every one. The sample lists 150,000 to 180,000 clones, 86% occurring once. Source: peripheral blood, taken on day 0 of MenACWY control vaccination. The receptor source for this set is an adult in good health.

V and J are TRBV5-6 and TRBJ1-5; D may be TRBD1 (5 bases). Germline CDR1 reads SGHDT; CDR2 reads YYEEEE. V gave up 3 bases and J gave up 2 bases, with 9 bases separating them. The CDR3 spans 14 residues. CDR3 sequence (DNA): TGTGCCAGCAGCTCGACAGAACGCAATCAGCCCCAGCATTTT. As protein: CASSSTERNQPQHF.

V usage is TRBV10-3 and J usage is TRBJ1-1; D possibly corresponds to TRBD1 (5 bases). This CDR3 is built from 11 residues. The ends were cut back, 9 bases at V and 5 bases at J, with 10 bases in the middle. Germline V lookup: CDR1 ENHRY, CDR2 SYGVKD. In DNA form, the CDR3 reads TGTGCCATTTACTCAGGGACTGAAGCTTTCTTT. It codes for CAIYSGTEAFF.

Remarks on this clone: Compared with germline, one end of the junction differs, possibly owing to a read error. The V call is TRBV6-1, the J call TRBJ2-7; 13 bases are a match to TRBD2. CDR3 length equals 14 residues. Germline CDR1 reads MNHNS; CDR2 reads SASEGT. CDR3 region: CASSEGSGLAGSRF. DNA for the CDR3: TGTGCCAGCAGTGAAGGGTCGGGACTAGCGGGATCCCGCTTC.

The chain joins TRBV3-1 (or the pseudogene TRBV3-2) to TRBJ2-2; D call uncertain. Trimming took 3 bases from V and 0 from J, leaving 2 bases between them. The CDR3 loop spans 13 amino acids. Germline CDR1 is LGHDT and CDR2 is YNNKEL (reference sequence). The CDR3: CASSHPNTGELFF. The CDR3 nucleotides read TGTGCCAGCAGCCATCCGAACACCGGGGAGCTGTTTTTT.

The rearrangement joins TRBV9 to TRBJ2-7; 8 bases are shared with TRBD1. This CDR3 comprises 16 residues. J lost 0 bases, V lost 3 bases, and 8 bases had no gene match. Germline CDR1 SGDLS, CDR2 YYNGEE. The CDR3 nucleotides read TGTGCCAGCAGCGCCCGAGGGGACAGGAGCTCCTACGAGCAGTACTTC. Protein sequence: CASSARGDRSSYEQYF.

This clone was counted a single time. The CDR3 DNA reads TGTGCCAGTAGTCACACCCCAGGATACCCCCACTATGGCTACACCTTC. Translating gives CASSHTPGYPHYGYTF. The genes are TRBV19 and TRBJ1-2; D unresolved. CDR1 is LNHDA and CDR2 is SQIVND in the germline V gene (reference sequence). This CDR3 has 16 amino acids. Trimming took off 5 bases at V and 3 bases at J, with 19 bases between the two ends.

The chain has TRBV5-1 and TRBJ1-5, with D perhaps matching TRBD1 (6 bases). In germline, CDR1 is SGHRS, CDR2 YFSETQ. The CDR3 is 15 residues long. Between the trimmed V and J ends, which lost 0 bases and 4 bases, there was a span of 11 bases. As DNA, the CDR3 is TGCGCCAGCAGCTTGGAAGGCCAGGGGAATCAGCCCCAGCATTTT. Its translation: CASSLEGQGNQPQHF.

The rearrangement joins TRBV6-2 or TRBV6-3 to TRBJ2-7; the D is unclear. Trimming cost V 0 bases and J 4 bases, with 7 bases left between them. CDR1 and CDR2 (germline): MNHEY, SVGEGT. The CDR3 has 13 residues. CDR3 bases: TGTGCCAGCAGTTACTCTCCGGTGTACGAGCAGTACTTC. This translates into CASSYSPVYEQYF.

The J gene is TRBJ2-5, the V gene TRBV5-1; D possibly corresponds to TRBD2 (6 bases). With 3 bases removed from V and 2 bases from J, the gap between germline ends came to 11 bases. CDR1 is SGHRS, CDR2 YFSETQ, per germline. This CDR3 contains 14 residues. The CDR3 region has the DNA TGCGCCAGCAGCTATGCCGGGACTCAAGAGACCCAGTACTTC. Its translation is CASSYAGTQETQYF.

The chain combines TRBV27 with TRBJ2-3; TRBD2 matches 12 bases. This CDR3 is built from 18 residues. Looked up from germline, CDR1 is MNHEY and CDR2 is SMNVEV (reference sequence). With 3 bases clipped from V and 0 bases from J, the junction kept 7 bases outside the gene matches. The CDR3 DNA reads TGTGCCAGCAGTTTTCTAGCGGGGGGGTATACTAGCACAGATACGCAGTATTTT. It codes for CASSFLAGGYTSTDTQYF.

The V gene is TRBV5-4, the J gene TRBJ2-3; D is unclear. The CDR3 has 14 amino acids. V lost 0 bases and J 1 base, leaving 6 bases between the germline ends. Looked up from germline, CDR1 is SGHNT and CDR2 is YYREEE (reference sequence). The CDR3 DNA sequence: TGTGCCAGCAGCTTGGACGCAGGCACAGATACGCAGTATTTT. It is translated as CASSLDAGTDTQYF. The entire variable domain, with the rest obtained from reference TRBV5-4 and TRBJ2-3, is as follows: ETGVTQSPTHLIKTRGQQVTLRCSSQSGHNTVSWYQQALGQGPQFIFQYYREEENGRGNFPPRFSGLQFPNYSSELNVNALELDDSALYLCASSLDAGTDTQYFGPGTRLTVL.

This chain joins TRBV5-1 and TRBJ2-2, with unresolved D. V was clipped by 2 bases and J by 0 bases, with 8 bases between them. Germline V gene data show CDR1 as SGHRS and CDR2 as YFSETQ. The CDR3 runs 15 residues. CDR3 nucleotides: TGCGCCAGCAGCTTAAGGCTAGCGAACACCGGGGAGCTGTTTTTT. As protein: CASSLRLANTGELFF.

V gene TRBV6-5 combines with J gene TRBJ2-7, with 10 nucleotides matching TRBD1. Germline trimming cut 2 bases from V and 3 bases from J; bases unmatched to any gene: 1. The CDR3 is 14 residues long. Germline V lookup: CDR1 MNHEY, CDR2 SVGAGI. CDR3: CASSYRDRGYEQYV. CDR3 nucleotide sequence: TGTGCCAGCAGTTACAGGGACAGGGGCTACGAGCAGTACGTC.

V gene TRBV19 combines with J gene TRBJ1-5, with D perhaps TRBD1 (5 bases). This CDR3 contains 14 residues. V dropped 1 base and J dropped 5 bases, with 9 bases sitting between them. Germline loops: CDR1 LNHDA, CDR2 SQIVND (reference sequence). The CDR3 is CASSIGGQDQPQHF. The DNA for the CDR3 is TGTGCCAGTAGTATAGGGGGCCAGGATCAGCCCCAGCATTTT.

This chain joins TRBV5-8 and TRBJ1-1; no firm D call. This CDR3 is built from 12 residues. Trimming pared 0 bases from V and 4 bases from J, leaving 4 bases between. Germline CDR1 is SGHTS and CDR2 is YDEGEE. CDR3 sequence (DNA): TGTGCCAGCAGCTTGGGGGCCACTGAAGCTTTCTTT. As protein: CASSLGATEAFF.

The chain joins TRBV7-6 to TRBJ1-4, with D possibly TRBD1 on 5 matching bases. From germline, CDR1 is SGHVS and CDR2 FNYEAQ. The CDR3 length is 15 residues. V gave up 5 bases and J gave up 3 bases, with 13 bases separating them. CDR3 sequence: CASSLRDRANEKLFF. For the CDR3, the DNA is TGTGCCAGCAGCCTGAGGGACCGAGCTAATGAAAAACTGTTTTTT.

The rearrangement joins TRBV10-3 to TRBJ2-3; 7 bases are a match to TRBD2. V lost 8 bases, J lost 1 base, and 9 bases stayed unmatched. The CDR3 runs 15 residues. Germline V CDR1 and CDR2: ENHRY, SYGVKD. The CDR3, as DNA: TGTGCCATCTCCCCGGGTGGGGGGGGCACAGATACGCAGTATTTT. Residues: CAISPGGGGTDTQYF.

This chain links TRBV3-1 (or the pseudogene TRBV3-2) with TRBJ2-2; 7 nucleotides line up with TRBD1. Germline lookup yields CDR1 LGHDT and CDR2 YNNKEL (reference sequence). V shed 1 base and J 3 bases; nucleotides not matched to a gene: 8. The CDR3 totals 17 residues. The chain's CDR3 is CASSQVALQGHTGELFF. The CDR3, as DNA: TGTGCCAGCAGCCAAGTGGCGTTACAGGGGCACACCGGGGAGCTGTTTTTT.

This clone was found once. The chain couples TRBV5-1 to TRBJ2-3, with 9 bases identical to TRBD2. Germline V gene sequence: CDR1 SGHRS, CDR2 YFSETQ. CDR3 length: 17 amino acids. V was clipped by 5 bases and J by 0 bases; unmatched bases: 10. The CDR3 DNA reads TGCGCCAGCAGACTTGAGAGCGGGGGGCTCAGCACAGATACGCAGTATTTT. It encodes CASRLESGGLSTDTQYF. Full variable domain (outside the CDR3, taken from reference TRBV5-1 and TRBJ2-3): KAGVTQTPRYLIKTRGQQVTLSCSPISGHRSVSWYQQTPGQGLQFLFEYFSETQRNKGNFPGRFSGRQFSNSRSEMNVSTLELGDSALYLCASRLESGGLSTDTQYFGPGTRLTVL.

Points on this clone: Other nucleotide sequences in the sample specify the same CDR3. This chain links TRBV28 with TRBJ1-5, with no clear D. V was pared by 3 bases and J by 4 bases, with 1 base between. The CDR3 has 11 amino acids. The germline V gene encodes CDR1 MDHEN and CDR2 SYDVKM. CDR3 sequence reads: CASSLNQPQHF. The DNA for the CDR3 is TGTGCCAGCAGTTTGAATCAGCCCCAGCATTTT.